These 23 T cell receptor beta chains were sequenced from one sample in a study of T cells after yellow fever vaccination. TCRdb reanalysed the 5' RACE reads using MiXCR and keeps one entry per CDR3 protein. Found here are some 200,000 distinct CDR3 sequences, under 3.5% of them singletons; the top ten hold 3.2%. The sample consisted of CD4+ T cells sorted from PBMCs, taken 10 days after the yellow fever booster vaccination. The source of these receptors is a young man who received the YFV17D yellow fever vaccine.

This clonotype was recorded a few times. The V call is TRBV7-2, the J call TRBJ2-5; D remains ambiguous. The CDR3 runs to 13 residues. Germline lookup yields CDR1 SGHTA and CDR2 FQGNSA. With 5 bases removed from V and 4 bases from J, the gap between germline ends came to 11 bases. CDR3: CASSPVSRETQYF. In DNA form, the CDR3 reads TGTGCCAGCAGCCCCGTATCGAGAGAGACCCAGTACTTC.

In its sample, this clonotype was seen many times. This chain joins TRBV6-6 and TRBJ1-5; TRBD1 agrees at 9 bases. The germline CDR1 and CDR2 sequences are MNHNY and SVGAGI (reference sequence). The J segment lost 0 bases and the V segment lost 5 bases, leaving 5 bases of the junction unmatched. The CDR3 is 16 amino acids. CDR3 DNA sequence: TGTGCCAGCAGTGCGGGACAGGGTTATAGCAATCAGCCCCAGCATTTT. As protein: CASSAGQGYSNQPQHF.

J is TRBJ1-1 and V is TRBV6-6; D remains unclear. CDR1 is MNHNY, CDR2 SVGAGI, per germline (reference sequence). V was shortened by 0 bases and J by 5 bases, with 7 bases between the two germline ends. The CDR3 is 13 amino acids. The CDR3 DNA reads as TGTGCCAGCAGTTACTCCCCGGGGACTGAAGCTTTCTTT. It codes for CASSYSPGTEAFF.

This clonotype was detected many times. The chain employs TRBV2 and TRBJ1-5, with a weak D call TRBD1 (5 bases). The ends were cut back, 6 bases at V and 3 bases at J, with 15 bases in the middle. CDR3 length: 15 residues. Germline V gene data show CDR1 as SNHLY and CDR2 as FYNNEI. CDR3 residues: CASSATGGVNQPQHF. CDR3 nucleotide sequence: TGTGCCAGCAGCGCCACCGGGGGGGTCAATCAGCCCCAGCATTTT.

This clonotype was counted many times. V and J are TRBV5-1 and TRBJ2-7, with D unresolved. CDR1 SGHRS and CDR2 YFSETQ come from the germline V gene. The ends were cut back, 4 bases at V and 5 bases at J, with 16 bases in the middle. The CDR3 covers 14 residues. The CDR3 DNA reads TGCGCCAGCAGCCCCGCGAGTAGGCTTCACGAGCAGTACTTC. This encodes CASSPASRLHEQYF.

This sequence joins TRBV5-1 and TRBJ2-5, with 7 nucleotides matching TRBD1. V lost 3 bases and J lost 2; bases outside the gene matches: 4. Per germline, CDR1 SGHRS and CDR2 YFSETQ. The CDR3 is made up of 14 amino acids. The CDR3 nucleotides read TGCGCCAGCAGCTCAGGGGACAGTCAAGAGACCCAGTACTTC. This translates into CASSSGDSQETQYF.

This clonotype was seen only a few times. The chain combines TRBV5-6 with TRBJ2-3; D may be TRBD2 (8 bases). There are 18 residues in the CDR3. V lost 4 bases to trimming and J lost 6 bases, with 27 bases between them. Germline V CDR1 and CDR2: SGHDT, YYEEEE. The CDR3 DNA reads TGTGCCAGCAGCCCCTTGGGGGGGAGCGGGGGCAGGGGGGATACGCAGTATTTT. As protein: CASSPLGGSGGRGDTQYF.

DNA for the CDR3: TGCGCCAGCAGCGTACTCGCGGGGAACAATGAGCAGTTCTTC. It is translated as CASSVLAGNNEQFF. The chain links TRBV4-3 to TRBJ2-1; possible D gene TRBD2, 6 bases. The germline CDR1 and CDR2 sequences are LGHNA and YSLEER. Trimming took 5 bases from V and 5 from J, leaving 13 bases between them. CDR3 length: 14 amino acids.

This clonotype showed up just a few times. The chain couples TRBV5-1 to TRBJ1-4; D remains unclear. V was trimmed by 0 bases and J by 8 bases, leaving 14 bases between them. This CDR3 has 15 amino acids. Germline assignment: CDR1 SGHRS and CDR2 YFSETQ. The CDR3 DNA sequence: TGCGCCAGCAGCTTGGGAGGGCAGGTTTACGAAAAACTGTTTTTT. It yields the protein CASSLGGQVYEKLFF.

This clonotype was picked up many times. This chain joins TRBV20-1 and TRBJ1-1; TRBD1 might be the D (5 bases). Deletions cut 5 bases from V and 3 bases from J, with 13 bases between. Germline CDR1 DFQATT, CDR2 SNEGSKA (reference sequence). The CDR3 consists of 13 residues. CDR3 in DNA: TGCAGTGCTCGGGCCGGGACTCACACTGAAGCTTTCTTT. Protein sequence: CSARAGTHTEAFF.

This clonotype was observed at least ten times. The chain employs TRBV6-2 or TRBV6-3 and TRBJ1-6; D is undetermined. CDR3 length: 16 residues. Trimming took off 5 bases at V and 4 bases at J, with 15 bases between the two ends. Germline V lookup: CDR1 MNHEY, CDR2 SVGEGT. CDR3 DNA: TGTGCCAGCAGTGAGAGATCTGGACTTTATAATTCACCCCTCCACTTT. It is translated as CASSERSGLYNSPLHF.

This clonotype has just a few counts. The V and J genes are TRBV3-1 and TRBJ2-2, with 9 nucleotides matching TRBD1. The CDR3 totals 15 residues. J lost 3 bases, V lost 3 bases, and 2 bases had no gene match. Germline V lookup: CDR1 LGHDT, CDR2 YNNKEL (reference sequence). This CDR3 reads CASSQWTGDTGELFF. Written as DNA, the CDR3 is TGTGCCAGCAGCCAGTGGACAGGGGACACCGGGGAGCTGTTTTTT.

The CDR3, as DNA: TGCGCCAGTAGGGCCGGGACAGGGCATAACTATGGCTACACCTTC. It specifies CASRAGTGHNYGYTF. The chain recombines TRBV5-1 with TRBJ1-2, with 9 bases fitting TRBD1. V was pared by 8 bases and J by 1 base, with 9 bases of the junction left unmatched. The CDR3 is 15 amino acids. Looked up from germline, CDR1 is SGHRS and CDR2 is YFSETQ.

The rearrangement uses TRBV3-1 and TRBJ2-1, with D possibly being TRBD2 (6 bases). The V gene's germline CDR1 is LGHDT and CDR2 YNNKEL (reference sequence). The CDR3 is made up of 14 amino acids. The germline V and J ends were trimmed by 3 bases and 9 bases, with 15 bases remaining between them. The CDR3 DNA sequence: TGTGCCAGCAGCCAGCAACTAGCCCCCAGTGAGCAGTTCTTC. This encodes CASSQQLAPSEQFF.

The sample holds many counts of this clonotype. The rearrangement uses TRBV20-1 and TRBJ2-2; D remains unclear. The CDR3 loop spans 13 amino acids. CDR1 and CDR2 (germline): DFQATT, SNEGSKA (reference sequence). The V and J ends lost 7 bases and 0 bases respectively, with 9 bases between them. CDR3 in DNA: TGCAGTGGGAAGGAGACGAACACCGGGGAGCTGTTTTTT. This codes for CSGKETNTGELFF.

There are many counts of this clonotype. The chain recombines TRBV20-1 with TRBJ2-1, with TRBD2 as a possible D gene (5 bases). The germline gives CDR1 DFQATT, CDR2 SNEGSKA (reference sequence). Trimming removed 2 bases at V and 9 bases at J, with 17 bases between. This CDR3 is built from 14 residues. The CDR3 DNA reads TGCAGTGCTAGAACCGGGATATCCTCGGGTGAGCAGTTCTTC. Protein: CSARTGISSGEQFF.

This clonotype was recorded a few times. The chain has TRBV12-3 or TRBV12-4 and TRBJ2-1; D is perhaps TRBD2 (6 bases). V lost 5 bases to trimming and J lost 4 bases, with 21 bases between them. The CDR3 extends over 17 amino acids. CDR3 sequence (DNA): TGTGCCAGCAGTCCGGGCCCGGTGGGGGGAGAATACAATGAGCAGTTCTTC. Its protein product is CASSPGPVGGEYNEQFF.

The chain has TRBV11-3 and TRBJ2-1; D is possibly TRBD1 (5 bases). The CDR3 is made up of 15 amino acids. V was clipped by 0 bases and J by 13 bases, with 19 bases between them. CDR1 is SGHNT and CDR2 is YENEEA in the germline V gene. Here the CDR3 reads CASSLEVGQGHRQFF. As DNA, the CDR3 is TGTGCCAGCAGCTTAGAGGTCGGGCAGGGTCATCGACAGTTCTTC.

The CDR3, as DNA: TGTGCCAGCAGCTTAGGACTAGCGGGGGGTAATACGCAGTATTTT. As protein: CASSLGLAGGNTQYF. The chain is built from TRBV7-2 and TRBJ2-3, with 13 bases matching TRBD2. V shed 1 base and J 7 bases; nucleotides not matched to a gene: 2. The CDR3 sequence is 15 residues long. The germline CDR1 and CDR2 sequences are SGHTA and FQGNSA.

This clonotype has a count of ten or more. This sequence joins TRBV2 and TRBJ1-4; a weak D match, TRBD1 (5 bases). This CDR3 has 13 residues. V was pared by 7 bases and J by 6 bases, with 12 bases between. In germline, CDR1 is SNHLY, CDR2 FYNNEI. The CDR3 protein is CASKRGADEKLFF. The CDR3 DNA follows: TGTGCCAGCAAACGAGGGGCAGATGAAAAACTGTTTTTT.

This clonotype was detected a few times. The chain uses TRBV5-5 and TRBJ1-5, with D possibly TRBD1 on 6 matching bases. Germline V gene lookup returns CDR1 SGHKS and CDR2 YYEKEE (reference sequence). With 3 bases removed from V and 9 bases from J, the gap between germline ends came to 19 bases. The CDR3 is 15 residues long. In DNA form, the CDR3 reads TGTGCCAGCAGCTCGAACCCTGGGGGCGTGTGGCCCCAGCATTTT. Residues: CASSSNPGGVWPQHF.

This clonotype was seen repeatedly, ten times or more. The V and J genes are TRBV5-6 and TRBJ2-3; 8 bases fit TRBD1. V trimming: 4 bases; J trimming: 5 bases; junction bases outside the gene matches: 12. The CDR3 runs 16 residues. Per the germline V gene, CDR1 is SGHDT and CDR2 is YYEEEE. In nucleotides, the CDR3 is TGTGCCAGCAGCCTTCTGACAGGGGCACTGGGAGATACGCAGTATTTT. This translates into CASSLLTGALGDTQYF.

This clonotype occurred many times. The chain is built from TRBV18 and TRBJ1-1, with D hard to call. The germline CDR1 and CDR2 sequences are KGHSH and LQKENI. V was trimmed by 5 bases and J by 0 bases, leaving 13 bases between them. The CDR3 is made up of 15 amino acids. This CDR3 is CASSNSRTVNTEAFF. The CDR3, as DNA: TGTGCCAGCTCAAACTCCCGGACGGTGAACACTGAAGCTTTCTTT.